This TCR beta chain was captured by sequencing in a study of molecular identifiers for immune sequencing clone quantification. Via MiXCR, TCRdb re-called the PCR reads, giving one row per CDR3 protein. The sample holds approximately 550,000 distinct CDR3 sequences, about 21% seen once. The receptor's source is a human donor in good health. Some libraries in this study had Jurkat cell RNA spiked in. Input material: naive CD8+ T cells from blood, with Jurkat cell RNA spiked in. Stated subset: FACS-sorted CD8+CD4-CCR7+CD45RA+ naive T cells.

CDR3 coding DNA: TGCAGCGTTGAGGGGACAGGGGGTAACTATGGCTACACCTTC. It is translated as CSVEGTGGNYGYTF. The V gene is TRBV29-1, the J gene TRBJ1-2, with TRBD1 matching over 11 bases. Germline CDR1 reads SQVTM; CDR2 reads ANQGSEA. This CDR3 is 14 amino acids long. V shed 3 bases, J shed 1 base, and the junction held 1 base outside the gene matches.